This is a list of T cell receptor beta chains from one sample in a study of T cell repertoires in cytomegalovirus infection. TCRdb itself ran the reads through MiXCR, one entry per CDR3 protein. The table shows roughly 320,000 distinct CDR3 sequences, with roughly a tenth occurring only once. The sequencing sample was made of PBMCs. These receptors were obtained from a human donor in good health (CMV status not recorded). Some clones in this sample may be carry-over from other donors' samples. CDR3s include the opening cysteine and the closing phenylalanine or tryptophan. D genes are given only for firm matches. Clone size is not always given. Where it is, it says once, few, many or a class for expanded clones.

d_gene	v_gene	j_gene	abundance	CDR3aa	CDR3nt
.	TRBV7-9	TRBJ1-6	many	CASRAGYNSPLHF	TGTGCCAGCAGGGCGGGCTATAATTCACCCCTCCACTTT
.	TRBV7-2	TRBJ1-1	many	CASSTRGLQVFTEAFF	TGTGCCAGCAGCACTAGAGGCCTACAAGTCTTCACTGAAGCTTTCTTT
.	TRBV7-2	TRBJ2-3	many	CASSIEDTQYF	TGTGCCAGCAGCATCGAGGATACGCAGTATTTT
TRBD1	TRBV12-3/TRBV12-4	TRBJ2-7	many	CASSQWGQGADEQYF	TGTGCCAGCAGCCAGTGGGGACAGGGGGCTGATGAGCAGTACTTC
.	TRBV7-7	TRBJ2-3	many	CASSLTGHPTDTQYF	TGTGCTAGCAGCTTAACAGGACATCCCACAGATACGCAGTATTTT
TRBD1	TRBV2	TRBJ2-3	few	CASSRQGIATDTQYF	TGTGCCAGCAGCAGACAGGGGATCGCCACTGATACGCAGTATTTT
.	TRBV3-1	TRBJ2-5	.	CASSQDSPGGQYF	TGTGCCAGCAGCCAAGATAGCCCCGGAGGGCAGTACTTC
.	TRBV5-6	TRBJ2-1	.	CASSRRVGTLSYNEQFF	TGTGCCAGCAGCCGGAGGGTAGGGACCCTTTCCTACAATGAGCAGTTCTTC
.	TRBV14	TRBJ1-2	few	CASSHRGGWNYGYTF	TGTGCCAGCAGCCACCGGGGGGGTTGGAACTATGGCTACACCTTC
.	TRBV12-3/TRBV12-4	TRBJ2-7	many	CASSLSREQYF	TGTGCCAGCAGTTTATCTCGCGAGCAGTACTTC
.	TRBV27	TRBJ1-5	few	CASSLSRQNNQPQHF	TGTGCCAGCAGTTTATCGCGACAGAACAATCAGCCCCAGCATTTT
.	TRBV29-1	TRBJ1-2	few	CSVEGRVEDSNYGYTF	TGCAGCGTTGAAGGTCGGGTTGAGGACAGTAACTATGGCTACACCTTC
.	TRBV3-1	TRBJ2-5	many	CASSQVGLPQETQYF	TGTGCCAGCAGCCAAGTAGGACTGCCCCAAGAGACCCAGTACTTC
.	TRBV6-5	TRBJ1-5	many	CASSYRGDQPQHF	TGTGCCAGCAGTTACCGAGGGGACCAGCCCCAGCATTTT
.	TRBV11-3	TRBJ2-2	many	CASSLDRNTGELFF	TGTGCCAGCAGCTTAGATAGGAACACCGGGGAGCTGTTTTTT
TRBD1	TRBV28	TRBJ1-2	few	CASSLRGTGSYGYTF	TGTGCCAGCAGTCTTAGGGGGACAGGGAGCTATGGCTACACCTTC
.	TRBV5-1	TRBJ2-5	many	CASSLAERETQYF	TGCGCCAGCAGCTTGGCCGAGAGAGAGACCCAGTACTTC
.	TRBV6-1	TRBJ1-5	many	CASSVQGRQPQHF	TGTGCCAGCAGTGTACAGGGTCGACAGCCCCAGCATTTT
.	TRBV29-1	TRBJ2-3	many	CSVDTGVTDTQYF	TGCAGCGTTGATACCGGGGTCACAGATACGCAGTATTTT